A single sample gave rise to the 9 T cell receptor beta chains below, sequenced in a study of cytomegalovirus exposure and HLA in healthy donors. Use of 60 Vbeta and 13 Jbeta primers characterized the PCR. Using immunoSEQ multiplex PCR, the repertoire was profiled, and TCRdb retains in-frame clones only, with some absent. The table shows some 120,000 clones, with roughly 71% occurring only once. The sample comprised PBMCs. These receptors were taken from a woman between 50 and 59 years old in good health and CMV-seropositive.

The rearrangement links TRBV29-1 to TRBJ2-3; 8 positions agree with TRBD1. The J segment lost 4 bases and the V segment lost 5 bases, leaving 17 bases of the junction unmatched. The germline gives CDR1 SQVTM, CDR2 ANQGSEA. CDR3 size: 17 residues. This chain's CDR3 is CSVKPGQGILESDTQYF. CDR3 sequence (DNA): TGCAGCGTTAAGCCCGGACAGGGAATCTTAGAATCAGATACGCAGTATTTT.

This chain joins TRBV19 and TRBJ1-3; D is undetermined. CDR3 length: 15 amino acids. Germline V CDR1 and CDR2: LNHDA, SQIVND (reference sequence). The ends were cut back, 5 bases at V and 4 bases at J, with 15 bases in the middle. CDR3 in DNA: TGTGCCAGTAGTTTCCTTTCGACAAAAGGAAACACCATATATTTT. It codes for CASSFLSTKGNTIYF.

J is TRBJ1-3 and V is TRBV5-4; D not certain. V was shortened by 2 bases and J by 0 bases, with 9 bases between the two germline ends. Per the germline V gene, CDR1 is SGHNT and CDR2 is YYREEE (reference sequence). This CDR3 is 15 amino acids long. The DNA of the CDR3 is TGTGCCAGCAGCTTACCAGGCAGCTCTGGAAACACCATATATTTT. It codes for CASSLPGSSGNTIYF.

The chain joins TRBV28 to TRBJ2-7, with 10 bases identical to TRBD1. Germline V gene data show CDR1 as MDHEN and CDR2 as SYDVKM. The CDR3 has 13 amino acids. The J segment lost 2 bases and the V segment lost 6 bases, leaving 1 base of the junction unmatched. CDR3 amino acids: CASRGQGPYEQYF. The CDR3 DNA sequence: TGTGCCAGCAGGGGACAGGGGCCCTACGAGCAGTACTTC.

This chain joins TRBV6-5 and TRBJ2-7; 7 positions match TRBD2. This CDR3 has 14 amino acids. The ends lost 5 bases at V and 5 bases at J; junction bases unmatched: 9. Looked up from germline, CDR1 is MNHEY and CDR2 is SVGAGI. CDR3 nucleotides: TGTGCCAGCAGTACACGGCGGGGGTTTAACGAGCAGTACTTC. Its translation is CASSTRRGFNEQYF.

The chain employs TRBV5-1 and TRBJ2-7, with D possibly matching TRBD2 (5 bases). Between the trimmed V and J ends, which lost 4 bases and 6 bases, there was a span of 11 bases. The CDR3 extends over 12 amino acids. CDR1 is SGHRS, CDR2 YFSETQ, per germline. Here the CDR3 DNA reads TGCGCCAGCAGCCGTGATCGGGGCGAGCAGTACTTC. It encodes CASSRDRGEQYF.

The chain combines TRBV7-3 with TRBJ2-2; the match to TRBD2 covers 8 bases. CDR1 SGHTA and CDR2 FQGTGA come from the germline V gene. V lost 3 bases to trimming and J lost 6 bases; unmatched junction nucleotides: 0. The CDR3 consists of 13 residues. The CDR3 is CASSLGLAGELFF. The CDR3 coding sequence is TGTGCCAGCAGCTTGGGACTAGCCGGGGAGCTGTTTTTT.

The chain couples TRBV19 to TRBJ1-4; the D is unclear. Per the germline V gene, CDR1 is LNHDA and CDR2 is SQIVND (reference sequence). The CDR3 totals 17 residues. The V gene lost 3 bases and the J gene lost 0 bases, with 14 bases spanning the gap. This CDR3 reads CASSIPAAAATNEKLFF. CDR3 bases: TGTGCCAGTAGTATTCCGGCAGCTGCGGCAACTAATGAAAAACTGTTTTTT.

The V call is TRBV7-9, the J call TRBJ2-1, with no clear D. The ends were cut back, 1 base at V and 2 bases at J, with 6 bases in the middle. Germline CDR1 reads SEHNR; CDR2 reads FQNEAQ (reference sequence). The CDR3 length is 14 residues. The CDR3 sequence: CASSLGLAYNEQFF. CDR3 DNA: TGTGCCAGCAGCTTAGGGCTAGCCTACAATGAGCAGTTCTTC. Full variable domain (remainder filled in from reference TRBV7-9 and TRBJ2-1): DTGVSQNPRHKITKRGQNVTFRCDPISEHNRLYWYRQTLGQGPEFLTYFQNEAQLEKSRLLSDRFSAERPKGSFSTLEIQRTEQGDSAMYLCASSLGLAYNEQFFGPGTRLTVL.